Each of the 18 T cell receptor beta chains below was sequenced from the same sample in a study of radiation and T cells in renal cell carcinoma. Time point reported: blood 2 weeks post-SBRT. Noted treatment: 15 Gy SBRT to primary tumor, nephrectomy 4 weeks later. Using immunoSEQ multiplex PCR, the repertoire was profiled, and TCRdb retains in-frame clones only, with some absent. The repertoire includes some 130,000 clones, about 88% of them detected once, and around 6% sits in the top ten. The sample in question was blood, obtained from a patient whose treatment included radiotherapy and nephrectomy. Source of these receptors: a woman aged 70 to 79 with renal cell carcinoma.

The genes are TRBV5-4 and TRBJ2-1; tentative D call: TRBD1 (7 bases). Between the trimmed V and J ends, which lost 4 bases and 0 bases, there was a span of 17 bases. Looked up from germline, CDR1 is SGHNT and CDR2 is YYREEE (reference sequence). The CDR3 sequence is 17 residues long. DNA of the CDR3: TGTGCCAGCAGCCAGATATGGGGGGACAGCTCCTACAATGAGCAGTTCTTC. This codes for CASSQIWGDSSYNEQFF.

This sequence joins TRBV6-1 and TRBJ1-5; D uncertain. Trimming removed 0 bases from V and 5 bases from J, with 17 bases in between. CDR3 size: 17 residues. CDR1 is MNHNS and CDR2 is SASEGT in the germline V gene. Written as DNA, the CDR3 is TGTGCCAGCAGTGAAGCAGCGGGAGGGTCATACTATCAGCCCCAGCATTTT. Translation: CASSEAAGGSYYQPQHF.

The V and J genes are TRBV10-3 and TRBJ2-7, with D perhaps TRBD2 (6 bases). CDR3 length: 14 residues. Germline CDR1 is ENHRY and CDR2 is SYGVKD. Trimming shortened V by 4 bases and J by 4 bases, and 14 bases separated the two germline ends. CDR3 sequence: CAISAGTGRYEQYF. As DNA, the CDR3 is TGTGCCATCAGTGCGGGGACTGGAAGATACGAGCAGTACTTC.

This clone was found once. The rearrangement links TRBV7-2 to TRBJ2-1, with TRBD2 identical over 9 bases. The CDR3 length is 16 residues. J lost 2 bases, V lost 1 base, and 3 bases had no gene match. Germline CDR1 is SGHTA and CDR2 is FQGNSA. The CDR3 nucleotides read TGTGCCAGCAGCTTAGGTGGCGGGGGGGCCTACAATGAGCAGTTCTTC. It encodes CASSLGGGGAYNEQFF.

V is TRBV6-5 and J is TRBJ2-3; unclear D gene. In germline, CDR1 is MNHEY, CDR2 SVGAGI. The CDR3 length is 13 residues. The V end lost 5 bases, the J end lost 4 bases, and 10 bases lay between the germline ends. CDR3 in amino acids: CASSLDPSDTQYF. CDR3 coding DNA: TGTGCCAGCAGTCTCGACCCTTCAGATACGCAGTATTTT.

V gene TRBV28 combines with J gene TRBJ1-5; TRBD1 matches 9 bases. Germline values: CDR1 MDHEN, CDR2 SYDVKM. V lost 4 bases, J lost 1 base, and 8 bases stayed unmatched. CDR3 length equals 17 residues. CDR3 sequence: CASSSPLGQGSNQPQHF. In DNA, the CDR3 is TGTGCCAGCAGTTCCCCCCTGGGACAGGGAAGCAATCAGCCCCAGCATTTT.

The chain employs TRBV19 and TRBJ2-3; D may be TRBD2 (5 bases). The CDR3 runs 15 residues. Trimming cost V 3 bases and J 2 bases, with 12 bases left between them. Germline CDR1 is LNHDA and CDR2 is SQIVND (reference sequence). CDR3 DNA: TGTGCCAGTAGTATCACAGCGGCATCCACAGATACGCAGTATTTT. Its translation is CASSITAASTDTQYF.

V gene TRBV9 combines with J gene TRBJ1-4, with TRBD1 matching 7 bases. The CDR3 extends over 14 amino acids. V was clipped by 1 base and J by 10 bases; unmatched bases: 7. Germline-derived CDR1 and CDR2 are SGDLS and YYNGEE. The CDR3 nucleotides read TGTGCCAGCAGCGTAAGTCAGGGGGAAGGAAAACTGTTTTTT. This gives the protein CASSVSQGEGKLFF.

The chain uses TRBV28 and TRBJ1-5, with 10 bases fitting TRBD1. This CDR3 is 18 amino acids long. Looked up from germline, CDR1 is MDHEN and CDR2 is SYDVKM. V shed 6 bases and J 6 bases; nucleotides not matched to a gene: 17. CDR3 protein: CASRPPDRGLILGQPQHF. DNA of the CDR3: TGTGCCAGCAGACCCCCAGACAGGGGGCTGATTCTGGGTCAGCCCCAGCATTTT.

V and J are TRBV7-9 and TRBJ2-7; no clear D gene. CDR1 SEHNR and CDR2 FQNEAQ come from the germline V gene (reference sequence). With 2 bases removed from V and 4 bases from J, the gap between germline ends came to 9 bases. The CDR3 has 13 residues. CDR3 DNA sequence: TGTGCCAGCAGCTTACCCGTCTCTTACGAGCAGTACTTC. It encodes CASSLPVSYEQYF.

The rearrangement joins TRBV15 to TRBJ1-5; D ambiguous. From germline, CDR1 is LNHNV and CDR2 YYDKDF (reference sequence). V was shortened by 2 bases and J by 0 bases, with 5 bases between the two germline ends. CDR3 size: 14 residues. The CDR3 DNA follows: TGTGCCACCAGCAGAAGGGATAGCAATCAGCCCCAGCATTTT. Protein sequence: CATSRRDSNQPQHF.

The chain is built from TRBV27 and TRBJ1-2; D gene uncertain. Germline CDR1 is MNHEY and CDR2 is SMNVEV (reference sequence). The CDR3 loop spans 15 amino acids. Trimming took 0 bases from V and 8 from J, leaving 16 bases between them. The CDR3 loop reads CASSLSGIPYGGYTF. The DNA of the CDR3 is TGTGCCAGCAGTTTATCGGGGATACCGTATGGAGGCTACACCTTC.

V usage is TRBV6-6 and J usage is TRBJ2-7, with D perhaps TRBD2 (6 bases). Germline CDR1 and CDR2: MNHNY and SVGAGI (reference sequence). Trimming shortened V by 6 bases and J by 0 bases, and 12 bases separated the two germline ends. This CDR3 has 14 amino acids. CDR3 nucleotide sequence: TGTGCCAGCAGGGGACTGTTGAGCTCCTACGAGCAGTACTTC. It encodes CASRGLLSSYEQYF.

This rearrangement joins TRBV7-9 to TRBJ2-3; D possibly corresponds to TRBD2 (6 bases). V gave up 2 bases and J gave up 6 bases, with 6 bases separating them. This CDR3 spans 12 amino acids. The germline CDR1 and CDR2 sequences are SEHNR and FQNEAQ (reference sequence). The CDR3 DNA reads TGTGCCAGCAGCTTAACTAGCGATACGCAGTATTTT. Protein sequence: CASSLTSDTQYF.

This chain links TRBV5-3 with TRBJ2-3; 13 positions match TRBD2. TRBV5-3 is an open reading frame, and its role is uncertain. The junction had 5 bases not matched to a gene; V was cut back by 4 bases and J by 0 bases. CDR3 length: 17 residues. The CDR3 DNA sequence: TGTGCCAGAAGCAAGACTAGCGGGGGGTTTAGCACAGATACGCAGTATTTT. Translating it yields CARSKTSGGFSTDTQYF.

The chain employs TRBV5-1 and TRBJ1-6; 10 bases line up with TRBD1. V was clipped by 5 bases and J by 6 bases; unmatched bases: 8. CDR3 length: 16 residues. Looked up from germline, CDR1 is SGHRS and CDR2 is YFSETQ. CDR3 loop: CASSHSGTGVNSPLHF. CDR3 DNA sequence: TGCGCCAGCAGTCACTCTGGGACAGGGGTTAATTCACCCCTCCACTTT.

This CDR3 is CASSISRNYGYTF. The CDR3 DNA reads as TGTGCCAGTAGTATATCCAGGAACTATGGCTACACCTTC. The genes are TRBV19 and TRBJ1-2; D is ambiguous. The length of the CDR3 is 13 residues. Trimming removed 2 bases from V and 2 bases from J, with 6 bases in between. Germline CDR1 is LNHDA and CDR2 is SQIVND (reference sequence).

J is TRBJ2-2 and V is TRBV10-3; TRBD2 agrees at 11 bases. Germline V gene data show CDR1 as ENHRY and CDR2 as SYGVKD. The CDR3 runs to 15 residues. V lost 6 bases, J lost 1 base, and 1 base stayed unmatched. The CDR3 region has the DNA TGTGCCATCAGAGGGACTAGCGGGAACACCGGGGAGCTGTTTTTT. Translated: CAIRGTSGNTGELFF.